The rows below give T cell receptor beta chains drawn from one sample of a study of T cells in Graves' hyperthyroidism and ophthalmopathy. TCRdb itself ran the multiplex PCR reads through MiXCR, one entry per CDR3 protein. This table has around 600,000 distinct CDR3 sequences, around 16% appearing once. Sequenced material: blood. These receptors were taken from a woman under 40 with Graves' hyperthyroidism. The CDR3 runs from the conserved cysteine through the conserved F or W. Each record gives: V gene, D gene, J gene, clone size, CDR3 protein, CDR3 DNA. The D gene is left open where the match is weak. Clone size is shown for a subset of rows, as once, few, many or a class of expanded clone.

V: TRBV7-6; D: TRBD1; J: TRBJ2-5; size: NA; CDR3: CASSSWTGGLETQYF; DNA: TGTGCCAGCAGCTCGTGGACAGGGGGCTTAGAGACCCAGTACTTC
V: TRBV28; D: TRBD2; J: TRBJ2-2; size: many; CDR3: CASSLIFAGGRYTGELFF; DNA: TGTGCCAGCAGTTTAATTTTTGCGGGAGGGCGTTACACCGGGGAGCTGTTTTTT
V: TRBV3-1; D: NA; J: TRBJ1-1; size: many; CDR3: CASSQNRMNTEAFF; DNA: TGTGCCAGCAGCCAGAACAGGATGAACACTGAAGCTTTCTTT
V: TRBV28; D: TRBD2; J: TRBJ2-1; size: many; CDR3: CASSRTSGSRNEQFF; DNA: TGTGCCAGCAGCCGTACTAGCGGGAGTAGAAATGAGCAGTTCTTC
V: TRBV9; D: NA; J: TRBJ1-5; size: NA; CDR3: CASSVDSDQPQHF; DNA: TGTGCCAGCAGCGTAGACTCGGATCAGCCCCAGCATTTT
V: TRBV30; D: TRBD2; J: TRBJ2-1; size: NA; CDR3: CAWGVLAMTYNEQFF; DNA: TGTGCCTGGGGTGTACTAGCGATGACCTACAATGAGCAGTTCTTC
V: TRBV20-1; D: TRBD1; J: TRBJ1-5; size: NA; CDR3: CSGISTGSQPQHF; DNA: TGCAGTGGGATCTCGACAGGGAGTCAGCCCCAGCATTTT
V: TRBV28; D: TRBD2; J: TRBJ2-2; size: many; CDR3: CASSHRRGRLIAGDGTGELFF; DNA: TGTGCCAGCAGTCATAGACGGGGGCGCTTAATAGCGGGAGACGGGACCGGGGAGCTGTTTTTT
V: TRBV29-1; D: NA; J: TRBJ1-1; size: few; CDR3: CSVGGLGEQTNTEAFF; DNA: TGCAGCGTTGGTGGGCTTGGGGAGCAGACCAACACTGAAGCTTTCTTT
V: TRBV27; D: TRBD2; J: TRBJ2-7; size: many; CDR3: CASSGRLAGVREQYF; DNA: TGTGCCAGCAGTGGAAGACTAGCGGGAGTTAGAGAGCAGTACTTC
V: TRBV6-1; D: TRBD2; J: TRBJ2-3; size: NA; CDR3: CASSEWMGGLTVPDTQYF; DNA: TGTGCCAGCAGTGAATGGATGGGGGGACTAACGGTCCCAGATACGCAGTATTTT
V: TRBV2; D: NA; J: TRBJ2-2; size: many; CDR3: CAIDDRDRGPTGELFF; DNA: TGTGCCATCGACGACCGGGACCGCGGACCCACCGGGGAGCTGTTTTTT
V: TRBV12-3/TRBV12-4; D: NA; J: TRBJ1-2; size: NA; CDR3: CASSLGNRHGYTF; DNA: TGTGCCAGCAGCCTCGGGAACAGGCATGGCTACACCTTC
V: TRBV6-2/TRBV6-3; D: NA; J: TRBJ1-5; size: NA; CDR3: CAGSPGQTQGMPQHF; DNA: TGTGCCGGCAGCCCAGGACAGACCCAGGGTATGCCCCAGCATTTT
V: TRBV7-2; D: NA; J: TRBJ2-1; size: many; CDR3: CASSLTPWEEQFF; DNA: TGTGCCAGCAGCTTAACGCCCTGGGAAGAGCAGTTCTTC
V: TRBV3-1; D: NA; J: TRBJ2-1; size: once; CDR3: CASSQAPDRTEQFF; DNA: TGTGCCAGCAGCCAAGCCCCTGACAGGACTGAGCAGTTCTTC
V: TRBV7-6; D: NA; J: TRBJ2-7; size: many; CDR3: CASSLGVVGAGLYEQYF; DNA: TGTGCCAGCAGCCTGGGGGTGGTCGGGGCAGGACTCTACGAGCAGTACTTC
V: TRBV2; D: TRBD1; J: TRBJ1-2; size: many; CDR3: CASSLQSTGKGDGYTF; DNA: TGTGCCAGCAGTTTACAATCGACAGGGAAGGGCGATGGCTACACCTTC
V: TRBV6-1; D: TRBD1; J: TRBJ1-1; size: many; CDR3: CASDRDGFGAFF; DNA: TGTGCCAGTGACAGGGACGGTTTTGGAGCTTTCTTT
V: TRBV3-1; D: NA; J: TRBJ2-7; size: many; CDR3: CASSDAFGAKASEQYF; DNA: TGTGCCAGCAGCGACGCCTTCGGGGCTAAAGCTAGCGAGCAGTACTTC
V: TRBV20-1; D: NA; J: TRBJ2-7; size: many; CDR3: CSARGRVTYEQYF; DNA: TGCAGTGCTAGAGGGAGGGTCACCTACGAGCAGTACTTC
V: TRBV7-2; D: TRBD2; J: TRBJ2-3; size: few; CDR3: CASSLDQLAGGVGTDTQYF; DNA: TGTGCCAGCAGCTTAGATCAACTAGCGGGAGGGGTGGGCACAGATACGCAGTATTTT
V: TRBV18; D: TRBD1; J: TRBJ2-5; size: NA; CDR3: CASSSLRDRGPGETQYF; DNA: TGTGCCAGCTCATCCCTCCGGGACAGGGGGCCCGGAGAGACCCAGTACTTC
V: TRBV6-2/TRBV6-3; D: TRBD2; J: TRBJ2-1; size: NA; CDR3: CASSYSAGVRNEQFF; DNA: TGTGCCAGCAGTTACTCTGCGGGAGTTCGCAATGAGCAGTTCTTC
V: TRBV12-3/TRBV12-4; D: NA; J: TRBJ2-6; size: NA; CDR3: CASSSLSGANVLTF; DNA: TGTGCCAGCAGTTCCCTCTCTGGGGCCAACGTCCTGACTTTC
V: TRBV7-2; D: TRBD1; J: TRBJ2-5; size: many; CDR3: CASSFGTVALETQYF; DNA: TGTGCCAGCAGCTTTGGGACAGTGGCCTTGGAAACCCAGTACTTC
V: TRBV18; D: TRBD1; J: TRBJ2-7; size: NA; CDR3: CASSPGQVTFEQYF; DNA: TGTGCCAGCTCCCCGGGACAGGTAACTTTCGAGCAGTACTTC
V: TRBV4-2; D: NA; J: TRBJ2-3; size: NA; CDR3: CASSFIGSGADTQYF; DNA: TGTGCCAGCAGCTTTATAGGGTCGGGGGCAGATACGCAGTATTTT
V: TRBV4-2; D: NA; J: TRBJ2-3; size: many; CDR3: CASSQGLTRRTDTQYF; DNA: TGTGCCAGCAGCCAAGGTTTGACCCGTCGCACAGATACGCAGTATTTT
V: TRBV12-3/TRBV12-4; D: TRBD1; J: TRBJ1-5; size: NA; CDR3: CASNGQGFQPQHF; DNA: TGTGCCAGCAACGGACAGGGATTTCAGCCCCAGCATTTT